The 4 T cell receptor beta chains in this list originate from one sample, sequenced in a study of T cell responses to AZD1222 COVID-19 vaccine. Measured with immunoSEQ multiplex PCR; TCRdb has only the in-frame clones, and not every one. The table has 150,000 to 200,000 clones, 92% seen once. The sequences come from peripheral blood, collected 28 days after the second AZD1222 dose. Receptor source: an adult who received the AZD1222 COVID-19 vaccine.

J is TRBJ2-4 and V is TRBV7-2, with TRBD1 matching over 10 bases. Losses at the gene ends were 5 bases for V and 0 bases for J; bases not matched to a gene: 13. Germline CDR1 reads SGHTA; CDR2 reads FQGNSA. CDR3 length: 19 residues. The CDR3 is CASSHTGTGVFLAKNIQYF. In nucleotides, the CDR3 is TGTGCCAGCAGCCACACCGGGACAGGGGTCTTCCTAGCCAAAAACATTCAGTACTTC.

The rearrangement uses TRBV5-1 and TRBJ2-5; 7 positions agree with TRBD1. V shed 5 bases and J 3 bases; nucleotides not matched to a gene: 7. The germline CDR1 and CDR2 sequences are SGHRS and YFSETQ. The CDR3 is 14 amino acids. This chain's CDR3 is CASSSPQGKETQYF. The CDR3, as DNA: TGCGCCAGCAGTTCCCCACAGGGGAAAGAGACCCAGTACTTC.

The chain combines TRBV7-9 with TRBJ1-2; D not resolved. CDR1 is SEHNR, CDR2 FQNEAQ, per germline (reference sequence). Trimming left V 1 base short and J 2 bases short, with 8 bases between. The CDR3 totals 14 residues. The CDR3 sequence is CASSLGVGNYGYTF. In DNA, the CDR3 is TGTGCCAGCAGCTTAGGTGTGGGAAACTATGGCTACACCTTC.

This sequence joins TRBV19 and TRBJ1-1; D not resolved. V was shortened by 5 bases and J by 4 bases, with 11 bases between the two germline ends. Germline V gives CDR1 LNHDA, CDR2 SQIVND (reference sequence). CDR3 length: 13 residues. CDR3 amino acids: CASSGRAPTEAFF. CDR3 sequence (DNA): TGTGCCAGTAGTGGTCGGGCCCCCACTGAAGCTTTCTTT.